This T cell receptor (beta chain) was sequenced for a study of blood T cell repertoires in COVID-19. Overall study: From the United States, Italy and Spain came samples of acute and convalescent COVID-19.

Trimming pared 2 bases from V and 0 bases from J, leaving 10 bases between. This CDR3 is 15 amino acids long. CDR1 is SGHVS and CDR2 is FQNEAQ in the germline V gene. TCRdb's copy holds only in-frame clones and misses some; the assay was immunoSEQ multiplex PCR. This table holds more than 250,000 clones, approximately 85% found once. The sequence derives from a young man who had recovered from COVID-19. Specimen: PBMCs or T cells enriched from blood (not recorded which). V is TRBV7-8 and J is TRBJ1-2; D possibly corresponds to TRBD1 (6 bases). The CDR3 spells CASSLYGDTNYGYTF. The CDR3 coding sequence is TGTGCCAGCAGCTTATACGGGGACACTAACTATGGCTACACCTTC.